The clone carrying this T cell receptor (beta chain) was counted at least ten times. This entry comes from a study of human T cells and chemical hapten exposure. Overall study: Subjects had 2% DPC placed on roughly 2 cm by roughly 2 cm of upper inner arm skin for sensitization. Across samples, TCR yields varied, mostly owing to small differences in pooled library volumes.

V lost 4 bases, J lost 0 bases, and 7 bases lay in between. The CDR3 runs 14 residues. Germline V CDR1 and CDR2: SQVTM, ANQGSEA. Regarding time point: patch test 1, 2 weeks after DPC sensitization. As for treatment: therapeutic diphenylcyclopropenone sensitization with weekly scalp DPC. Unique molecular identifiers were attached to individual cDNA molecules during library preparation. The authors' processing: The median was about 96,000 TCRs per sample, ranging roughly 20,000 to 690,600. TCRdb ran MiXCR on the RACE reads and lists one entry per CDR3 protein. TCRdb's processing, not the authors', yielded these V and J calls. The repertoire holds approximately 400,000 distinct CDR3 sequences, with about 4.4% as singletons.

The rearrangement links TRBV29-1 to TRBJ2-6; unclear D gene. The sequence came from a woman aged 50 to 65 with alopecia areata. Some clones in this sample may be carry-over from other donors' samples. Source: whole blood, taken in connection with sensitization to the hapten diphenylcyclopropenone (DPC). CDR3 sequence: CSVGSSSGANVLTF. In DNA form, the CDR3 reads TGCAGCGTTGGAAGTAGCTCTGGGGCCAACGTCCTGACTTTC.